One sample yielded the 19 T cell receptor beta chains listed below, sequenced in a study of T cell repertoires in cytomegalovirus infection (dated by TCRdb to the late 2010s). Antigen specificity for these receptors is unknown. The treatment or condition label, as the study defines it: in vitro stimulation with specific CMV peptide epitopes to enrich CMV-specific T cells. TCRdb records Illumina HiSeq 1500 as the sequencer. The raw public reads went through TCRdb reprocessing: fastp at Q25, MiXCR clone calling, in-frame beta chains kept. A single entry per CDR3 protein holds the most common genes and DNA from its merged rows. A total of about 830,000 distinct CDR3 sequences appear in this sample, roughly 33% of them only once. Over 10% of the sample belongs to the ten largest clones. Material: cultured CD8+ T cells from PBMCs, obtained from culture after CMV antigen stimulation. The receptor source for this set is a human donor in good health (CMV status not recorded). Some clones in this sample may be carry-over from other donors' samples.

The genes are TRBV18 and TRBJ2-5; D unresolved. The CDR3 totals 14 residues. Germline V gives CDR1 KGHSH, CDR2 LQKENI. V dropped 0 bases and J dropped 1 base, with 6 bases sitting between them. The CDR3 is CASSPPHSQETQYF. CDR3 nucleotide sequence: TGTGCCAGCTCACCACCGCACAGCCAAGAGACCCAGTACTTC. The variable domain in full, completed from reference TRBV18 and TRBJ2-5, reads NAGVMQNPRHLVRRRGQEARLRCSPMKGHSHVYWYRQLPEEGLKFMVYLQKENIIDESGMPKERFSAEFPKEGPSILRIQQVVRGDSAAYFCASSPPHSQETQYFGPGTRLLVL.

CDR3 loop: CASRNRTVNQPQHF. CDR3 DNA sequence: TGTGCCAGCAGGAACCGGACGGTTAATCAGCCCCAGCATTTT. The gene calls are TRBV6-6 and TRBJ1-5; D gene unclear. V shed 6 bases and J shed 4 bases, with 13 bases lying between them. This CDR3 has 14 residues. Germline CDR1 MNHNY, CDR2 SVGAGI (reference sequence).

This sequence joins TRBV25-1 and TRBJ1-1; no clear D. The CDR3 consists of 11 residues. The V end lost 5 bases, the J end lost 11 bases, and 12 bases lay between the germline ends. Germline assignment: CDR1 MGHDK and CDR2 SYGVNS. CDR3 residues: CASSYSSWAFF. The CDR3 DNA sequence: TGTGCCAGCAGTTACTCCTCATGGGCTTTCTTT.

The chain carries TRBV10-2 and TRBJ1-1; 7 bases align to TRBD1. The trim removed 2 bases at V and 1 base at J, leaving 10 bases unmatched. The CDR3 length is 17 residues. Germline CDR1 and CDR2: WSHSY and SAAADI. CDR3: CASSEIQGYIGNTEAFF. The CDR3 nucleotides are TGCGCCAGCAGTGAGATACAGGGGTATATTGGGAACACTGAAGCTTTCTTT.

Only a few counts were recorded for this clonotype. This chain joins TRBV5-6 and TRBJ1-5; the match to TRBD1 covers 8 bases. Losses at the gene ends were 4 bases for V and 3 bases for J; bases not matched to a gene: 9. Germline assignment: CDR1 SGHDT and CDR2 YYEEEE. CDR3 size: 16 residues. The CDR3 DNA follows: TGTGCCAGCAGCGCCGGACAGGGCATTAACAATCAGCCCCAGCATTTT. Residues: CASSAGQGINNQPQHF.

Points on this clonotype: A junction boundary mismatches the germline segment, possibly from a read error. The rearrangement links TRBV28 to TRBJ2-5; either TRBD1 or TRBD2 may supply D (7 bases each). Germline V gene lookup returns CDR1 MDHEN and CDR2 SYDVKM. This CDR3 spans 15 amino acids. CDR3 sequence reads: CVSRGGPDYQETQYF. In DNA form, the CDR3 reads TGTGTCAGCAGGGGGGGCCCGGACTACCAAGAGACCCAGTACTTC.

This clonotype was observed a single time. CDR3 in DNA: TGTGCCACCAGCAGAGGGGGGGTGCCCTTAGTCGGCACAGATACGCAGTATTTT. Translating gives CATSRGGVPLVGTDTQYF. V usage is TRBV15 and J usage is TRBJ2-3; TRBD2 might be the D (6 bases). Germline V CDR1 and CDR2: LNHNV, YYDKDF (reference sequence). V lost 1 base to trimming and J lost 1 base, with 18 bases between them. This CDR3 region has 18 residues.

The V gene is TRBV15, the J gene TRBJ2-3; D is unresolved. The germline gives CDR1 LNHNV, CDR2 YYDKDF (reference sequence). The CDR3 is made up of 15 amino acids. V gave up 5 bases and J gave up 1 base, with 13 bases separating them. In DNA, the CDR3 is TGTGCCACCAGCCCCCTGATAAGCGGCACAGATACGCAGTATTTT. Translation: CATSPLISGTDTQYF.

CDR3 loop: CASRAKGGGTYEQYV. CDR3 nucleotide sequence: TGTGCCAGCAGAGCCAAGGGCGGGGGTACCTACGAGCAGTACGTC. V and J are TRBV27 and TRBJ2-7; 7 bases agree with TRBD2. The V gene's germline CDR1 is MNHEY and CDR2 SMNVEV (reference sequence). CDR3 length equals 15 residues. With V trimmed by 6 bases and J by 2 bases, 10 bases remained unmatched.

This clonotype was observed a single time. The chain links TRBV6-2 or TRBV6-3 to TRBJ1-5, with D perhaps TRBD1 (5 bases). Trimming removed 2 bases from V and 4 bases from J, with 12 bases in between. This CDR3 contains 15 residues. From germline, CDR1 is MNHEY and CDR2 SVGEGT. The CDR3 spells CASSYAGRPNQPQHF. The CDR3 nucleotides read TGTGCCAGCAGTTACGCGGGACGGCCAAATCAGCCCCAGCATTTT.

The rearrangement uses TRBV3-1 and TRBJ2-5, with D possibly being TRBD1 (6 bases). The germline V gene encodes CDR1 LGHDT and CDR2 YNNKEL (reference sequence). V was pared by 2 bases and J by 5 bases, with 21 bases between. This CDR3 has 17 amino acids. The CDR3: CASSQPRTEVLGETQYF. As DNA, the CDR3 is TGTGCCAGCAGCCAACCTCGGACAGAAGTCCTGGGGGAGACCCAGTACTTC.

There are many counts of this clonotype. V gene TRBV27 combines with J gene TRBJ1-1; TRBD1 matches 8 bases. Trimming at V came to 6 bases and at J to 2 bases, leaving 8 bases not matched to a gene. Germline V lookup: CDR1 MNHEY, CDR2 SMNVEV (reference sequence). The CDR3 consists of 15 residues. The DNA of the CDR3 is TGTGCCAGCAGAGAGCAGGGGGCATTAAACACTGAAGCTTTCTTT. It encodes CASREQGALNTEAFF.

This clonotype was counted a single time. This chain uses TRBV11-2 with TRBJ2-5, with D possibly TRBD1 on 6 matching bases. Per the germline V gene, CDR1 is SGHAT and CDR2 is FQNNGV. This CDR3 has 16 amino acids. V was pared by 1 base and J by 3 bases, with 15 bases between. The CDR3 here is CASSLVVFEGEETQYF. In nucleotides, the CDR3 is TGTGCCAGCAGCTTAGTTGTGTTTGAGGGGGAAGAGACCCAGTACTTC.

Comment on this clonotype: Possible read error: a much larger clone is one base away. This chain links TRBV12-3 or TRBV12-4 with TRBJ2-5; 7 bases are a match to TRBD1. This CDR3 comprises 14 residues. The CDR3: CANSETGQQETQYF. In DNA, the CDR3 is TGTGCCAACAGTGAAACGGGACAGCAAGAGACCCAGTACTTC.

A few counts support this clonotype. The chain employs TRBV7-9 and TRBJ2-5; D possibly corresponds to TRBD1 (8 bases). With 2 bases removed from V and 5 bases from J, the gap between germline ends came to 27 bases. Germline V gene data show CDR1 as SEHNR and CDR2 as FQNEAQ (reference sequence). This CDR3 is built from 19 residues. For the CDR3, the DNA is TGTGCCAGCAGCTTACAGGGGGCGCACCACCGAAAGGGAGGGGAGACCCAGTACTTC. The encoded protein is CASSLQGAHHRKGGETQYF.

The table lists this clonotype with many counts. The chain is built from TRBV7-9 and TRBJ1-4; tentatively, D is TRBD1 (6 bases). Germline-derived CDR1 and CDR2 are SEHNR and FQNEAQ (reference sequence). The germline V and J ends were trimmed by 5 bases and 1 base, with 26 bases remaining between them. The CDR3 is 20 amino acids. This CDR3 is CASSVLPKQGESETNEKLFF. The CDR3, as DNA: TGTGCCAGCAGCGTACTTCCCAAACAGGGAGAAAGTGAAACTAATGAAAAACTGTTTTTT.

This clonotype was detected many times. This chain joins TRBV7-2 and TRBJ2-5; D possibly corresponds to TRBD1 (6 bases). Trimming left V 0 bases short and J 6 bases short, with 14 bases between. This CDR3 is built from 15 residues. Germline CDR1 is SGHTA and CDR2 is FQGNSA. This CDR3 is CASSLARAGEKTQYF. CDR3 DNA sequence: TGTGCCAGCAGCTTAGCTAGGGCAGGGGAAAAGACCCAGTACTTC.

About this clonotype itself: A much larger clone differs from this one at a single base, so this may be a read error. The gene calls are TRBV6-2 or TRBV6-3 and TRBJ2-1, with TRBD2 identical over 11 bases. CDR3 length: 19 residues. Germline V CDR1 and CDR2: MNHEY, SVGEGT. The CDR3 DNA reads as TGTGTCAGCAGCTACCCAGCCGATCGACTAGCGGGGCTCTACAATGAGCAGTTCTTC. Its protein product is CVSSYPADRLAGLYNEQFF.

The sample holds a few counts of this clonotype. The V and J genes are TRBV6-1 and TRBJ1-3, with D possibly TRBD1 on 5 matching bases. Trimming removed 8 bases from V and 0 bases from J, with 11 bases in between. The CDR3 covers 14 residues. From germline, CDR1 is MNHNS and CDR2 SASEGT. CDR3 sequence (DNA): TGTGCCAGCGGACTTAGGGGCTCTGGAAACACCATATATTTT. It yields the protein CASGLRGSGNTIYF.